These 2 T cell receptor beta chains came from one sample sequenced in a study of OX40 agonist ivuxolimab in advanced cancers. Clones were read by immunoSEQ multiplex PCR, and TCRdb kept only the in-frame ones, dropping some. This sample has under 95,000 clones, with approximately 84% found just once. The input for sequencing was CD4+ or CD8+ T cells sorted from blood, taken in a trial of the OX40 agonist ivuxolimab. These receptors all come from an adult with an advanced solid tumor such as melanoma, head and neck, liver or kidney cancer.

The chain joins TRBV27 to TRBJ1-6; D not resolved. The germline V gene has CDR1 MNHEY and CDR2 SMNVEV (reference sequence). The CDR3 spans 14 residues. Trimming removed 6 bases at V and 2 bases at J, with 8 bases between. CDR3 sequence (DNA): TGTGCCAGCAGCCTCAACCCCTATAATTCACCCCTCCACTTT. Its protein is CASSLNPYNSPLHF.

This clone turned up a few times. CDR3 loop: CASSSGQGGSAFF. For the CDR3, the DNA is TGTGCCAGCAGCTCGGGACAGGGAGGTTCGGCTTTCTTT. The chain uses TRBV11-3 and TRBJ1-1; 9 bases are a match to TRBD1. CDR3 size: 13 residues. Germline V lookup: CDR1 SGHNT, CDR2 YENEEA. The V gene end was trimmed by 4 bases and the J gene end by 11 bases; junction bases not matched to a gene: 8. The full variable domain, in which reference TRBV11-3 and TRBJ1-1 provide the parts outside the CDR3, is EAGVVQSPRYKIIEKKQPVAFWCNPISGHNTLYWYLQNLGQGPELLIRYENEEAVDDSQLPKDRFSAERLKGVDSTLKIQPAELGDSAVYLCASSSGQGGSAFFGQGTRLTVV.